Shown below are 2 T cell receptor beta chains from a single sample sequenced in a study of T cells in Graves' hyperthyroidism and ophthalmopathy. TCR beta CDR3 regions were amplified from RNA transcripts. During a first-round RT-PCR of the TCR CDR3, the HTBI primer set was used. In TCRdb, the multiplex PCR reads were re-called with MiXCR into one record per CDR3 protein. The sample lists roughly 100,000 distinct CDR3 sequences; roughly 44% were seen once. The source material was blood. These receptors all stem from a man between 35 and 55 years old with Graves' hyperthyroidism.

This clonotype was picked up many times. CDR3 loop: CASSPLLTGDSGYTF. In DNA, the CDR3 is TGTGCCAGCAGCCCCCTACTCACAGGGGACTCTGGCTACACCTTC. The chain employs TRBV11-2 and TRBJ1-2; TRBD1 matches at 7 bases. V lost 5 bases to trimming and J lost 7 bases; unmatched junction nucleotides: 13. CDR3 length equals 15 residues. CDR1 and CDR2 from the germline V gene are SGHAT and FQNNGV.

This clonotype was seen repeatedly, ten times or more. The chain has TRBV4-3 and TRBJ1-5; a weak D match, TRBD1 (5 bases). The CDR3 is 12 residues long. The germline V gene encodes CDR1 LGHNA and CDR2 YSLEER. The germline V and J ends were trimmed by 3 bases and 9 bases, with 9 bases remaining between them. The DNA for the CDR3 is TGCGCCAGCAGCCACCAGGGCGGGCCCCAGCATTTT. It yields the protein CASSHQGGPQHF.